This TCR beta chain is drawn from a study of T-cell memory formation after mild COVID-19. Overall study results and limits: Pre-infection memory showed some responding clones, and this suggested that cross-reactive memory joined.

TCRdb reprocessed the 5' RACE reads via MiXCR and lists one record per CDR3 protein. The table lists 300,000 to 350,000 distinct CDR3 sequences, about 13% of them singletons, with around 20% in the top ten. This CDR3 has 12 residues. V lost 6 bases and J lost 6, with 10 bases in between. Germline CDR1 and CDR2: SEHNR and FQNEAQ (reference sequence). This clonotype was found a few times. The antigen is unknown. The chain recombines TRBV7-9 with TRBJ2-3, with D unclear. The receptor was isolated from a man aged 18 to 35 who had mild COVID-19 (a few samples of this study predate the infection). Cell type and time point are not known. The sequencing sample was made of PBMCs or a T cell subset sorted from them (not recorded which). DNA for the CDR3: TGTGCCAGCAGGGTGGCGTCGGATACGCAGTATTTT. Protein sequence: CASRVASDTQYF. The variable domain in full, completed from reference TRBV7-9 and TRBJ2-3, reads DTGVSQNPRHKITKRGQNVTFRCDPISEHNRLYWYRQTLGQGPEFLTYFQNEAQLEKSRLLSDRFSAERPKGSFSTLEIQRTEQGDSAMYLCASRVASDTQYFGPGTRLTVL.